What follows describes a single T cell receptor beta chain. This clonotype was counted between two and nine times. What this receptor recognizes is not known. No per-base quality is available; no much larger clone lies one base away. At the junction V is shortened by 7 bases and J by 5 bases, with 6 bases in between. Based on the germline V gene, the CDR1 and CDR2 sequences are MNHEY and SVGEGT. The CDR3 runs 11 residues from the cysteine to the phenylalanine. The kept DNA is CDR3 alone, 33 bases in frame from the first base. This specimen comes from a study of T cell repertoires in cytomegalovirus infection (dated by TCRdb to the late 2010s). For the study in its entirety: Recently identified HLA-C-restricted CMV epitopes, whose presentation resists viral immunomodulation, were targeted by peptide stimulations together with well-studied HLA-B-restricted epitopes. Donor HLA type was relevant to the analysis, because carriage of CMV infection together with the matching HLA type was indicated by public TCR beta signatures. General findings and caveats noted by the study authors: Cumulative frequency of public TCR beta family members discriminated carriers of CMV infection plus the relevant HLA type in this cohort and an independent roughly 350-donor cohort. In the ex vivo response, HLA-C-restricted CMV-specific TCR beta clonotypes were dominant, and in two of eight donors the single most frequent clonotype came from this HLA-C-restricted group.

The meaning of the sample's treatment or condition label: in vitro stimulation with specific CMV peptide epitopes to enrich CMV-specific T cells. Sequencing used an Illumina HiSeq 1500. TCRdb's own reprocessing of the public reads used fastp at Q25 and MiXCR and kept productive beta chains. Each CDR3 protein gets just one entry, which takes the most common genes and DNA from the rows behind it. This sample is represented by about 570,000 distinct CDR3 sequences; about 39% of them were singletons. The top ten constitute about 46% of the sample. This TCR came from a human donor in good health (CMV status not recorded). Some clones in this sample may be carry-over from other donors' samples. The specimen comprised cultured PBMCs, sampled from culture after CMV antigen stimulation. This sequence uses TRBV6-2 or TRBV6-3 and TRBJ2-1, with the D segment identity uncertain. The CDR3 protein: CASTKDNEQFF. The sequence in DNA is TGTGCCAGCACCAAGGACAATGAGCAGTTCTTC.